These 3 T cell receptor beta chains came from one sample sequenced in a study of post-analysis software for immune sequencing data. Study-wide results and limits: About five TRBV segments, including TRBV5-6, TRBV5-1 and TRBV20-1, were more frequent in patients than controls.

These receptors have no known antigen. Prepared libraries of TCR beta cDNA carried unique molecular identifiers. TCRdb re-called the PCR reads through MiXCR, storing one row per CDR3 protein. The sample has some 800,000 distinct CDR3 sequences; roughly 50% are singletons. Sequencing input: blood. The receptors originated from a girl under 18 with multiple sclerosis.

The CDR3 region has the DNA TGCGCCAGCAGCCCCCGGACAGGGGATGCAGATACGCAGTATTTT. The encoded protein is CASSPRTGDADTQYF. The chain has TRBV5-1 and TRBJ2-3; 9 bases fit TRBD1. The CDR3 is 15 amino acids. Germline V gene lookup returns CDR1 SGHRS and CDR2 YFSETQ. V was clipped by 4 bases and J by 4 bases; unmatched bases: 7.

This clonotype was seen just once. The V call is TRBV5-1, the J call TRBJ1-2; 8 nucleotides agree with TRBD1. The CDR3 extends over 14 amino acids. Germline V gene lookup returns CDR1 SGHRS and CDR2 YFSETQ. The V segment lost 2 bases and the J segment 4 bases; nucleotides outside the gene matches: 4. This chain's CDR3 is CASSFGDRGYGYTF. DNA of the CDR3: TGCGCCAGCAGCTTCGGAGACAGGGGCTATGGCTACACCTTC. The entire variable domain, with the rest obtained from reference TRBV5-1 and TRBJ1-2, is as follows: KAGVTQTPRYLIKTRGQQVTLSCSPISGHRSVSWYQQTPGQGLQFLFEYFSETQRNKGNFPGRFSGRQFSNSRSEMNVSTLELGDSALYLCASSFGDRGYGYTFGSGTRLTVV.

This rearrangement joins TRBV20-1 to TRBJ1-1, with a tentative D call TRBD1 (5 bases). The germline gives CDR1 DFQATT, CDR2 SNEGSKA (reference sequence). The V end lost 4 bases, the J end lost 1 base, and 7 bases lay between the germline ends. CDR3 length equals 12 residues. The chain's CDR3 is CSATTGNTEAFF. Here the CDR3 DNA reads TGCAGTGCTACAACAGGGAACACTGAAGCTTTCTTT.